This TCR beta chain was sequenced in a study of glioma-infiltrating T cells after dendritic cell vaccination. The V and J ends lost 4 bases and 6 bases, in that order; junction bases with no gene match: 1. The CDR3 runs 13 residues. Germline V gene data show CDR1 as SGHTS and CDR2 as YDEGEE. The PCR used 60 V beta and 13 J beta primers. Here immunoSEQ multiplex PCR was the method, and the copy in TCRdb shows in-frame clones only, minus some. The sample consists of approximately 91,000 clones, roughly 77% of them appearing once. Time point meaning: after dendritic cell vaccination, including at tumor progression/relapse. This clone occurred once.

The source material was blood, sampled after dendritic cell vaccination. The receptor comes from a human donor with glioblastoma. The V gene is TRBV5-8, the J gene TRBJ2-1; 10 bases line up with TRBD1. The CDR3 here is CASSRDRGNEQFF. In DNA form, the CDR3 reads TGTGCCAGCAGCCGGGACAGGGGCAATGAGCAGTTCTTC.